The entry below describes one T cell receptor (beta chain). No antigen is known for it. With a much larger clone just one base away, this may be a read error. The data originate from a study of OX40 agonist ivuxolimab in advanced cancers. Study-level background: Participants, around 80% male, averaged about 59 years of age, ranging from about 23 to 79. Study observations and caveats: Also showing low normalized T-cell clonal expansion were some of the nonresponders.

Clones were sequenced by immunoSEQ multiplex PCR, and TCRdb holds only the in-frame ones, with some missing. The sample records around 46,000 clones, around nine tenths being singletons. V lost 3 bases and J 8 bases, leaving 25 bases between the germline ends. CDR3 length: 17 residues. Per the germline V gene, CDR1 is SGDLS and CDR2 is YYNGEE. Sequenced here: CD4+ or CD8+ T cells sorted from blood, sampled in a trial of the OX40 agonist ivuxolimab. The sequence was obtained from an adult with an advanced solid tumor such as melanoma, head and neck, liver or kidney cancer. The chain employs TRBV9 and TRBJ2-3; possibly TRBD1 for D (6 bases). CDR3 region: CASSDTGTGSFPGTQYF. The CDR3 nucleotides read TGTGCCAGCAGCGATACAGGGACGGGGAGTTTTCCAGGTACGCAGTATTTT.